The sequence of this T cell receptor beta chain was determined in a study of blood T cell repertoires in COVID-19. This table comes from immunoSEQ multiplex PCR, and its TCRdb copy is limited to in-frame clones, with some not included. This sample has some 120,000 clones, with around 81% found just once. V was pared by 3 bases and J by 2 bases, with 4 bases of the junction left unmatched. Germline loops: CDR1 SEHNR, CDR2 FQNEAQ (reference sequence). The CDR3 has 17 amino acids. Sequencing was performed on peripheral blood. The receptor's source is a man in his 60s with acute or convalescent COVID-19. J is TRBJ2-7 and V is TRBV7-9; 16 positions agree with TRBD2. CDR3 loop: CASSFGTSGRGPYEQYF. CDR3 in DNA: TGTGCCAGCAGCTTCGGGACTAGCGGGAGGGGACCCTACGAGCAGTACTTC.